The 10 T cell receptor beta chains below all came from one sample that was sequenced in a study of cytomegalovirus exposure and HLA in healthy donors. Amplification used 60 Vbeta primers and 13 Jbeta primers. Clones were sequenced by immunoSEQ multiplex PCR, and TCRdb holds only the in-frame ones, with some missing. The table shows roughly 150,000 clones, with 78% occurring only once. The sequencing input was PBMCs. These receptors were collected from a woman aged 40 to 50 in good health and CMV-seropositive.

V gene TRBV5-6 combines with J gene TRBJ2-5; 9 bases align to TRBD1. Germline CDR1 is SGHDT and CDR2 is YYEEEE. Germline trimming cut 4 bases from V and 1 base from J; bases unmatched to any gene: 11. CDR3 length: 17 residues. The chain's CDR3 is CASSGLGDRVAQETQYF. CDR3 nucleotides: TGTGCCAGCAGCGGCCTTGGGGACAGGGTGGCCCAAGAGACCCAGTACTTC. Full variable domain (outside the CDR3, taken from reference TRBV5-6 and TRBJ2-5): DAGVTQSPTHLIKTRGQQVTLRCSPKSGHDTVSWYQQALGQGPQFIFQYYEEEERQRGNFPDRFSGHQFPNYSSELNVNALLLGDSALYLCASSGLGDRVAQETQYFGPGTRLLVL.

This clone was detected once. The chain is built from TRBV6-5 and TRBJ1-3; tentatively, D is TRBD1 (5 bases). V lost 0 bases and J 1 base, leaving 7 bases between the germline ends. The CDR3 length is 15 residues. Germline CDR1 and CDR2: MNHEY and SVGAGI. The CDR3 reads CASSYSGGSGNTIYF. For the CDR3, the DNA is TGTGCCAGCAGTTACTCTGGGGGGTCTGGAAACACCATATATTTT.

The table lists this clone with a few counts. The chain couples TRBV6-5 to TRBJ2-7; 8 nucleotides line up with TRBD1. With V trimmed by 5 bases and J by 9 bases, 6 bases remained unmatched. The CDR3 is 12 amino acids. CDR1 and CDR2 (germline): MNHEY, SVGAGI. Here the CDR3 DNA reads TGTGCCAGCAGTGTGGACAGGGCGAGGCAGTACTTC. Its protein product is CASSVDRARQYF.

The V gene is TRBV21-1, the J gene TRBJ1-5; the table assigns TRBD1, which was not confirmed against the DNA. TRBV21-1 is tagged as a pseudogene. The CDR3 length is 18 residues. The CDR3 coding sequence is TGTGCCAGCAGCAAAGAGGGCCTTCGGACAGGGGGGAATCAGCCCCAGCATTTT. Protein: CASSKEGLRTGGNQPQHF.

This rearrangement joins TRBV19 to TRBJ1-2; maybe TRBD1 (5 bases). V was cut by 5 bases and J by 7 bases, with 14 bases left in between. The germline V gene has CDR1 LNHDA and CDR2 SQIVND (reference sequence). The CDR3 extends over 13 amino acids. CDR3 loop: CASSLGQGLGYTF. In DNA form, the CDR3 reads TGTGCCAGTAGTTTGGGTCAGGGACTTGGCTACACCTTC.

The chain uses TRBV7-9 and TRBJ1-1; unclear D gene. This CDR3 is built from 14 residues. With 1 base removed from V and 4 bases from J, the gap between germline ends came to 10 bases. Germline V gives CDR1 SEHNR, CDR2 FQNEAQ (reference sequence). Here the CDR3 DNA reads TGTGCCAGCAGCTTAGTGTGGCGGAGCACTGAAGCTTTCTTT. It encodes CASSLVWRSTEAFF.

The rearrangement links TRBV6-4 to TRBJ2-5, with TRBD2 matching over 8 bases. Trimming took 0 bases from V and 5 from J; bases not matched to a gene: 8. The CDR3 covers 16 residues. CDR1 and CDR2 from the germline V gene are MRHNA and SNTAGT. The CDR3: CASSDSLAGYKETQYF. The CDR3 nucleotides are TGTGCCAGCAGTGACTCCTTAGCGGGATACAAGGAGACCCAGTACTTC.

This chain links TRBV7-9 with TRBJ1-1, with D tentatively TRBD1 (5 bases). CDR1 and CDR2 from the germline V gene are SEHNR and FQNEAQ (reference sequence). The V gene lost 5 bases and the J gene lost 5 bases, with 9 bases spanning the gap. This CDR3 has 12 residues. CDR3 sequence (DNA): TGTGCCAGCAGCCCAGGGAGGACTGAAGCTTTCTTT. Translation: CASSPGRTEAFF.

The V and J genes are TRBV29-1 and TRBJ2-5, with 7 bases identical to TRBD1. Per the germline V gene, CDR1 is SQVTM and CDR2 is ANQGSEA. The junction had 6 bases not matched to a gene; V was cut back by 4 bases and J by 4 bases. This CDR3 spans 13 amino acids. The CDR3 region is CSVARDSGETQYF. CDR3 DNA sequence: TGCAGCGTTGCCCGGGACAGTGGAGAGACCCAGTACTTC.

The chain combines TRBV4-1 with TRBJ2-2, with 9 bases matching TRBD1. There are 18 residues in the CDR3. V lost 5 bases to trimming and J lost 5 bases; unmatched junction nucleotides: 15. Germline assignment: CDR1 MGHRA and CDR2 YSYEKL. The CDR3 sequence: CASSNPYRGLRGTGELFF. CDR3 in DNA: TGCGCCAGCAGCAATCCTTACAGGGGGCTGAGGGGGACCGGGGAGCTGTTTTTT.